This T cell receptor beta chain was sequenced in a study of blood T cell repertoires in COVID-19. The V gene's germline CDR1 is SGHVS and CDR2 FQNEAQ. Trimming removed 3 bases from V and 4 bases from J; junction bases left unmatched: 3. This CDR3 is built from 14 residues. Original data processing: Nucleated cell number was recorded as an estimate derived from reference gene primer amplification. The protocol was immunoSEQ multiplex PCR, while the TCRdb copy is restricted to in-frame clones and leaves out a portion. The DNA gave D and trimming, while V, J and clone size come from that table. The data contain about 220,000 clones, more than 70% of them singletons. Individuals aged roughly 18 to 95 years were recruited from around 22 US areas. Each participant's cohort was designated according to participant-reported clinical history.

Sequenced material: PBMCs or T cells enriched from blood (not recorded which). This receptor was taken from a woman aged 40 to 50 with acute COVID-19. The chain uses TRBV7-8 and TRBJ2-5, with 9 bases lining up with TRBD2. CDR3 nucleotide sequence: TGTGCCAGCAGCTTGCCACTAGCGGGAGAGACCCAGTACTTC. It codes for CASSLPLAGETQYF.